This T cell receptor (beta chain) was documented in a study of glioma-infiltrating T cells. Findings and caveats of the study: Tissue and blood shared very few CDR3 sequences.

Using RNA template, CDR3s of TCR alpha and beta were amplified with iRepertoire arm-PCR. TCRdb processed the multiplex PCR reads anew with MiXCR; each CDR3 protein has one entry. The sample lists tens of thousands of distinct CDR3 sequences, under 30% occurring once. V shed 2 bases, J shed 7 bases, and the junction held 12 bases outside the gene matches. Germline loops: CDR1 KGHDR, CDR2 SFDVKD. The CDR3 is 18 amino acids. As regards this clonotype: The antigen remains unidentified.

The sequence was obtained from a human donor with low-grade glioma or glioblastoma, undergoing nonglioma brain surgery, or in good health (not recorded which). The J gene is TRBJ2-1, the V gene TRBV24-1; 11 nucleotides align to TRBD2. The sample consisted of glioma tissue, nonneoplastic brain tissue, or PBMCs (not recorded which). The CDR3 coding sequence is TGTGCCACCAGTGATTCAGTTAGCGGGGGGGCGGTGCATAATGAGCAGTTCTTC. This codes for CATSDSVSGGAVHNEQFF.